A few counts support the clone carrying this T cell receptor (beta chain). The antigen is undetermined. A read error may explain this, as a much larger clone is one base away. The data originate from a study of glioma-infiltrating T cells. Using RNA template, CDR3s of TCR alpha and beta were amplified with iRepertoire arm-PCR. One-step reverse transcription and amplification started from approximately 100-400 ng of tissue mRNA or PBMC total RNA. TCRdb itself ran the multiplex PCR reads through MiXCR, one entry per CDR3 protein. Of 160,000 or so distinct CDR3 sequences in the sample, more than 35% are singletons; the top ten hold around 5.2%. Whole-study results and caveats: Non-neoplastic patients had below-expected tissue-blood divergence, while all gliomas exceeded expectation. CDR3 overlap between tissue and blood was very small.

The trim removed 4 bases at V and 3 bases at J, leaving 7 bases unmatched. Per germline, CDR1 LNHNV and CDR2 YYDKDF (reference sequence). CDR3 length: 15 amino acids. The sequencing sample was made of glioma tissue, nonneoplastic brain tissue, or PBMCs (not recorded which). This sequence originates from a human donor with low-grade glioma or glioblastoma, undergoing nonglioma brain surgery, or in good health (not recorded which). This rearrangement joins TRBV15 to TRBJ2-3; 7 bases agree with TRBD1. In nucleotides, the CDR3 is TGTGCCACCAGCACCCAGGGGGAAAGAACAGATACGCAGTATTTT. This encodes CATSTQGERTDTQYF.